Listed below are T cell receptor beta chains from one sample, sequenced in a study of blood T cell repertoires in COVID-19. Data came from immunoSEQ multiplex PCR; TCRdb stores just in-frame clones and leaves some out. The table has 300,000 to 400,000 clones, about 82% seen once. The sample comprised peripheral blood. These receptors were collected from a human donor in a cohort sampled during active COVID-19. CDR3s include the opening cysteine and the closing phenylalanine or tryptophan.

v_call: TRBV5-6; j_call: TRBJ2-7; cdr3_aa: CASSLVPKMGTQSHEQYF
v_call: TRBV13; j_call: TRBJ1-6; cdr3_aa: CASSLRRKTDNSPLHF
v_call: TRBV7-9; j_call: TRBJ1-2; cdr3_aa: CASSRPGTGEDGYTF
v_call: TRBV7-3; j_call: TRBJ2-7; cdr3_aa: CASSPGQGNEQYF
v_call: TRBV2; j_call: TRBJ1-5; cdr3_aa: CASRSSGGSGNQPQHF
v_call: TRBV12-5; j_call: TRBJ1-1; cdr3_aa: CAVRDRGTEAFF
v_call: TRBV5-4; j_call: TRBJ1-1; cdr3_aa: CASSFPGPLTEAFF
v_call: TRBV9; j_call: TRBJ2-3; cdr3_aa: CASSVGGTDTQYF
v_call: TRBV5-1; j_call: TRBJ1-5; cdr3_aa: CASSSGTGDPQPQHF
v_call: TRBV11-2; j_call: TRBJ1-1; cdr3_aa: CASSRGIKNTEAFF
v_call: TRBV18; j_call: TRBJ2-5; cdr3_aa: CASSSTGAETQYF
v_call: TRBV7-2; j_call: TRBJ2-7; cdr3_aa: CASSPRTGNEQYF
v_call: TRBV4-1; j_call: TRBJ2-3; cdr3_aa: CASSQDGLRSGVTDTQYF
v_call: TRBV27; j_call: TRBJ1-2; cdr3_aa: CASSFSAGGYGYTF
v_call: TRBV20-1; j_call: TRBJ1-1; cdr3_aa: CSAKGLVEAFF
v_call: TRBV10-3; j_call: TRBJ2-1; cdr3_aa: CAISGGGVYNEQFF
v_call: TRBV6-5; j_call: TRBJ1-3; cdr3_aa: CASRKGATSGNTIYF
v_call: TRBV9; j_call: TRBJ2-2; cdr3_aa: CASSVGGTGELFF
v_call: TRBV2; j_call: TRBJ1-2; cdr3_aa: CASGQLVYGYTF
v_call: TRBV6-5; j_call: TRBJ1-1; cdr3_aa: CASSYAGGGEAFF
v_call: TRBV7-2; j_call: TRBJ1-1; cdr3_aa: CASSTSLGRTEAFF
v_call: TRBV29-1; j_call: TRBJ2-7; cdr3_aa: CSVGSNYEQYF
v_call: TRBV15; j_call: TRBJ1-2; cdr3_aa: CATSRDQGPSYGYTF
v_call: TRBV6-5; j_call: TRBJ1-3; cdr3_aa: CASSYSRISGNTIYF
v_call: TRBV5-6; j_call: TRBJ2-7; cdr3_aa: CASSYGQTYEQYF
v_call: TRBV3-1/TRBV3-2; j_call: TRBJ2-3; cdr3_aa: CASRLGTGRVDTQYF
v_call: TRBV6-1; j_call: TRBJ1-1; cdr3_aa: CASSEWLAGSVDEAFF
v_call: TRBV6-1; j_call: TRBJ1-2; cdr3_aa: CASSEQTGLGYTF
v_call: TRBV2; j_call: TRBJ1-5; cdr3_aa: CASSPTQGNQPQHF
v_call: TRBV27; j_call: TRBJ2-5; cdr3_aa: CASSWTSRAQETQYF
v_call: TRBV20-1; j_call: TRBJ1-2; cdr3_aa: CSARIPQGYTF
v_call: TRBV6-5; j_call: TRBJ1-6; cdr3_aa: CASRPAGTGNSPLHF
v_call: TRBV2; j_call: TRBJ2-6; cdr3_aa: CASSAGQGNPGANVLTF
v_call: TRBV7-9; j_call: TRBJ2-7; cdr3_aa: CASSLDPGYEQYF
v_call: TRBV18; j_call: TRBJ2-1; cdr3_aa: CASSDFSGSPRNEQFF
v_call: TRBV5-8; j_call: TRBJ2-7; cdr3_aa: CASSSGTLEQYF
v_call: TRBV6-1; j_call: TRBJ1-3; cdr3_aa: CASSDLGSAGNTIYF
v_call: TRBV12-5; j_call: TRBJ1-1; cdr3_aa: CASGLILGYLMNTEAFF
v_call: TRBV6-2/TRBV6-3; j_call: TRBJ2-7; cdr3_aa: CASSNHGQGASYEQYF
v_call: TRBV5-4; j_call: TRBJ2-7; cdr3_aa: CASSPDGAYEQYF
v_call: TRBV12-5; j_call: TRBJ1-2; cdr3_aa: CASGPQGPYGYTF
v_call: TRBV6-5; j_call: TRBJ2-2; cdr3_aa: CASSYSASGGELFF
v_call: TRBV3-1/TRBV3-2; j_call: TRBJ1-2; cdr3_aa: CASSQDQGGLGYTF
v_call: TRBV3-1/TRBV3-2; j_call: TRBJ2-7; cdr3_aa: CASSQDLAQGAYEQYF
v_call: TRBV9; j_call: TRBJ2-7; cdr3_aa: CASSVAQGGEQYF
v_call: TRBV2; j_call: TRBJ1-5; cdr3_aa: CASRGPNQPQHF
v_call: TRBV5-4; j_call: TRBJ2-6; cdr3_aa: CASSSHRSGANVLTF
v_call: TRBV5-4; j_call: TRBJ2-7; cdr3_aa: CASRKAGTGFEQYF
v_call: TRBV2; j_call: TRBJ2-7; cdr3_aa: CASSKLTYEQYF
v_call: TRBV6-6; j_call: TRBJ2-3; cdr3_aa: CASSTPSGVRDTQYF
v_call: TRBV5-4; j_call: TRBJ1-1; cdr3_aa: CASSWGGGVYTEAFF